One T cell receptor beta chain is described in this entry. Its antigen is currently unknown. The data derive from a study of OX40 agonist ivuxolimab in advanced cancers. There are 12 residues in the CDR3. Germline CDR1 and CDR2: SGHAT and FQNNGV. The V end was cut by 0 bases, the J end by 4 bases, with 4 bases between. Produced via immunoSEQ multiplex PCR; TCRdb's table is partial and in-frame only. The table records about 79,000 clones, roughly 94% of them present only once. Study-wide points: The average count of expanded clones was higher among CD8+ T cells than among CD4+.

The TCR originated in an adult with an advanced solid tumor such as melanoma, head and neck, liver or kidney cancer. V and J are TRBV11-2 and TRBJ2-7; D is undetermined. Here the sequenced sample was CD4+ or CD8+ T cells sorted from blood, taken in a trial of the OX40 agonist ivuxolimab. The CDR3 bases are TGTGCCAGCAGCTTAGACGCTTACGAGCAGTACTTC. Protein sequence: CASSLDAYEQYF.